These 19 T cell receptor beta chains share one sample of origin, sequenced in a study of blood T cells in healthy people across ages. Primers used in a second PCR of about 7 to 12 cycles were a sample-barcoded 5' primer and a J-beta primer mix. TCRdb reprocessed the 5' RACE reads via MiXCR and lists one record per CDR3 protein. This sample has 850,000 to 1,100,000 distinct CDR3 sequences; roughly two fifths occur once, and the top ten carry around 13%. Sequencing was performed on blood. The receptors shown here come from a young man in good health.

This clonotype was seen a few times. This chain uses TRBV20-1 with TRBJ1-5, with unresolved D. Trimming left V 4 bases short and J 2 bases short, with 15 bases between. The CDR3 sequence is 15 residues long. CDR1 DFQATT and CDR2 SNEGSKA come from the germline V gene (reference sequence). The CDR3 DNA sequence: TGCAGTGCTAAACCGAGGGCAAGTGGCAATCAGCCCCAGCATTTT. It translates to CSAKPRASGNQPQHF.

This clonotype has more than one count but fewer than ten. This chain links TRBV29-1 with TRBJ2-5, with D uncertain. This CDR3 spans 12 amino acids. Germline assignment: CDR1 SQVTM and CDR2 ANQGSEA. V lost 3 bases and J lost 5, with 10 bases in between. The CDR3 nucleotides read TGCAGCGTTGATTCCGGCGGTGAGACCCAGTACTTC. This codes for CSVDSGGETQYF.

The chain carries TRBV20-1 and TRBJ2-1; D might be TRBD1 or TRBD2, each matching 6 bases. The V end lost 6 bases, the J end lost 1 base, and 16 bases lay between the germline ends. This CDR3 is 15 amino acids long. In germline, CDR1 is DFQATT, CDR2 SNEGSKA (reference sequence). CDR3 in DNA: TGCAGTGCGCGTCTTGGAGGGGGTTCCTACAATGAGCAGTTCTTC. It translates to CSARLGGGSYNEQFF.

The chain's CDR3 is CSARVRTGAGYNEQFF. The CDR3 nucleotides read TGCAGTGCTAGAGTACGCACAGGGGCCGGCTACAATGAGCAGTTCTTC. The rearrangement links TRBV20-1 to TRBJ2-1; 7 bases line up with TRBD1. CDR1 and CDR2 (germline): DFQATT, SNEGSKA (reference sequence). The junction had 9 bases not matched to a gene; V was cut back by 1 base and J by 3 bases. There are 16 residues in the CDR3.

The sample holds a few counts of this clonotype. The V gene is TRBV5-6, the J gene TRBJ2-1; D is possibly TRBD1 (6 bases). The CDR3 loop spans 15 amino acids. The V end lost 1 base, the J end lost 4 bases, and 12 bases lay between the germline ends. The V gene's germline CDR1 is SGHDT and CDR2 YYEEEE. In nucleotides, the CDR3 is TGTGCCAGCAGCTTGTACAGGGACCAATACAATGAGCAGTTCTTC. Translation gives CASSLYRDQYNEQFF.

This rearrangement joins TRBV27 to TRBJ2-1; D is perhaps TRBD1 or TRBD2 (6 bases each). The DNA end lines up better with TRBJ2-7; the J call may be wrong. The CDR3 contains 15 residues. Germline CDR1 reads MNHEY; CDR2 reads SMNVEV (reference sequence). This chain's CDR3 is CASSLDGGAYNEQYF. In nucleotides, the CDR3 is TGTGCCAGCAGTTTGGACGGGGGCGCCTACAATGAGCAGTACTTC.

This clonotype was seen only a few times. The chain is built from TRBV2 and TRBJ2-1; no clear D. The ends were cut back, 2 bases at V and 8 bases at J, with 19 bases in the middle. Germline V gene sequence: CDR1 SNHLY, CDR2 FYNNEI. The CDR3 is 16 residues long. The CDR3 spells CASSEFTAPLWHEQFF. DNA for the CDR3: TGTGCCAGCAGTGAATTTACGGCCCCTCTGTGGCATGAGCAGTTCTTC.

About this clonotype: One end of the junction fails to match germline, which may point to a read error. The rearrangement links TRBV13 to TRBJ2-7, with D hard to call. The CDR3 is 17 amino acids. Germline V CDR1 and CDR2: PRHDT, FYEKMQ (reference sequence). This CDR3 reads CASSPTLGSASSYEQYF. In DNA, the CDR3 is TGTGCCAGCAGCCCAACCTTGGGGTCCGCGAGCTCCTATGAGCAGTACTTC.

The CDR3 sequence is CASKFRGEANYGYTF. The CDR3 bases are TGTGCCAGCAAATTCCGAGGGGAAGCTAACTATGGCTACACCTTC. The chain has TRBV6-1 and TRBJ1-2; possibly TRBD1 for D (5 bases). V was pared by 7 bases and J by 0 bases, with 15 bases between. This CDR3 has 15 residues. From germline, CDR1 is MNHNS and CDR2 SASEGT.

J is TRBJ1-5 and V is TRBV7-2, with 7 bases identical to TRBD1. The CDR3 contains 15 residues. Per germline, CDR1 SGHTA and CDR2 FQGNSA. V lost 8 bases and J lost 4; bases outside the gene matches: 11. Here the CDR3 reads CASSKTGERNQPQHF. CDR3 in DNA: TGTGCCAGCTCGAAAACAGGGGAGAGGAATCAGCCCCAGCATTTT.

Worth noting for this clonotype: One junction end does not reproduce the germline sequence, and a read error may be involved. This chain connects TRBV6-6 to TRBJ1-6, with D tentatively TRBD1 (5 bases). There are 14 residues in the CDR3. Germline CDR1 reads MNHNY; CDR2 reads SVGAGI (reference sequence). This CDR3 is CASSYNRPYSPLYF. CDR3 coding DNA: TGTGCCAGCAGTTATAACAGGCCGTATTCACCCCTCTACTTT.

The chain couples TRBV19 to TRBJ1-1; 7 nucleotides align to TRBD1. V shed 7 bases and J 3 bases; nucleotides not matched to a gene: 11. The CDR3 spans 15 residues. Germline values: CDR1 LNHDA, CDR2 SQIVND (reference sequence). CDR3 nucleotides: TGTGCCAGTACCATAATGGGACAGACCCACACTGAAGCTTTCTTT. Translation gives CASTIMGQTHTEAFF.

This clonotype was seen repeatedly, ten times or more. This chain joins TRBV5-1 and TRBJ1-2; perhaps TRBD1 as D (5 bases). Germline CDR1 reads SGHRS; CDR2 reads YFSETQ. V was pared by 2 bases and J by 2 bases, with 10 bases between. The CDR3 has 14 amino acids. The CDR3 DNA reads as TGCGCCAGCAGCTTCGTCAAGGGGAACTATGGCTACACCTTC. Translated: CASSFVKGNYGYTF.

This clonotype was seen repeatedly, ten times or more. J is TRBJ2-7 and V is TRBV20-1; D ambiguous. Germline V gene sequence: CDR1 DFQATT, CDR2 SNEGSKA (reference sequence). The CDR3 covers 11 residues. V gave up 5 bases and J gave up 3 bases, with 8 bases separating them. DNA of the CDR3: TGCAGTGCTGGGAAAGACTACGAGCAGTACTTC. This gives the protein CSAGKDYEQYF.

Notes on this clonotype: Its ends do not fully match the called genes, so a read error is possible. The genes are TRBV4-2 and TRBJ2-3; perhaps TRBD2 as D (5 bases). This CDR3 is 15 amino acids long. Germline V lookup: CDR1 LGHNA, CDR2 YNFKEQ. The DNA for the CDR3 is TGTGCCGGCAGCCAAGAGGGCGGCAGCACAGATACGCAGTATTTT. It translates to CAGSQEGGSTDTQYF.

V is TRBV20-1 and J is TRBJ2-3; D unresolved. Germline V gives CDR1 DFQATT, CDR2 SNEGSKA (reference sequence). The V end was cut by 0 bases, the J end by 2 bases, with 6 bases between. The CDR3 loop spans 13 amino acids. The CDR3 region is CSARDKDTDTQYF. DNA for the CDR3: TGCAGTGCTAGAGATAAGGACACAGATACGCAGTATTTT.

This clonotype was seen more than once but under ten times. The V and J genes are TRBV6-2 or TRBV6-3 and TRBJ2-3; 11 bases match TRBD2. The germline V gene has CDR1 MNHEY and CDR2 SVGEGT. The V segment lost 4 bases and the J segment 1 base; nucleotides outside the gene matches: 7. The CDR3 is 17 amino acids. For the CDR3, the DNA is TGTGCCAGCAGTTCCCCCAGGACTAGCGGGCGCACAGATACGCAGTATTTT. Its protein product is CASSSPRTSGRTDTQYF.

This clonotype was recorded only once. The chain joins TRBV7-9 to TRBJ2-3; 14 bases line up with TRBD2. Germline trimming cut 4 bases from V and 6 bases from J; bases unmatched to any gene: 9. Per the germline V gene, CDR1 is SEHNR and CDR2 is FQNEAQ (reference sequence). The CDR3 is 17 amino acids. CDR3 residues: CASSSHRGLAGEDTQYF. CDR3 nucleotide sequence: TGTGCCAGCAGCTCGCACCGGGGACTAGCGGGAGAGGATACGCAGTATTTT.

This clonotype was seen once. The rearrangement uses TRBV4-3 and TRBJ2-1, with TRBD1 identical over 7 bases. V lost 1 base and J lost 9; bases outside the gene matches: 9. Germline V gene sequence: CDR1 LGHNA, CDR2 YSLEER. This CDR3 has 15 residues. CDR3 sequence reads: CASSQGIDRAGEQFF. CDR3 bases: TGCGCCAGCAGCCAAGGGATCGACAGGGCTGGTGAGCAGTTCTTC.